The clone carrying this TCR beta chain was counted once. Its antigen is unidentified. The authors loaded about 0.2 ug DNA, 30,000 to 35,000 T cell genomes, into sorted-subset replicate PCRs. Sequencing was performed with immunoSEQ multiplex PCR; in TCRdb, only in-frame clones are kept and a portion is missing. The sample lists roughly 1,000,000 clones; around three quarters were seen once. This CDR3 is 14 amino acids long. Among the donors, all were Caucasian adults who lived in Nashville, Tennessee. These data belong to a study of shared clonotypes between healthy human individuals. Overall study results and limits: Of the naive CD4 clonotypes, around 4.8% were shared across several donors. Only blood samples were collected, and tissue repertoires likely differ.

The source of this sequence is a man aged 18 to 35 in good health. Some clones in this sample may be carry-over from other donors' samples. Specimen: memory CD4+ T cells from PBMCs. The subset here: CD45RA-negative fraction. V gene TRBV21-1 combines with J gene TRBJ1-1. TRBV21-1 is described as a pseudogene. The CDR3 region is CASSKGPRGAEAFF. CDR3 coding DNA: TGTGCCAGCAGCAAAGGCCCCCGGGGCGCTGAAGCTTTCTTT.